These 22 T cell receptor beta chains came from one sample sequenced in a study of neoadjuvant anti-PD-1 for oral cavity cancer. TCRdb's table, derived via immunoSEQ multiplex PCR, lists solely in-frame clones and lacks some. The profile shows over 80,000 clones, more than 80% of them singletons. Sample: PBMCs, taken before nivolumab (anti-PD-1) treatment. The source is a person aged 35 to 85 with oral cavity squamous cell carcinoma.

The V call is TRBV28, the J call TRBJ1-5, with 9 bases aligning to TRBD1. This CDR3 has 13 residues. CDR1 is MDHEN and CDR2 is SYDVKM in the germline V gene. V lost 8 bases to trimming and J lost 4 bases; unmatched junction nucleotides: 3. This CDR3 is CASGQGQNQPQHF. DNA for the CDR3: TGTGCCAGCGGACAGGGGCAAAATCAGCCCCAGCATTTT.

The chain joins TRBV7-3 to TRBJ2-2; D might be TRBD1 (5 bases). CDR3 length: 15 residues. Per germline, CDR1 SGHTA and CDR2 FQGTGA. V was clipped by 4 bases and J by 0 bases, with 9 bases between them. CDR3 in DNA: TGTGCCAGCAGCTCACGACAGACGAACACCGGGGAGCTGTTTTTT. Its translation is CASSSRQTNTGELFF.

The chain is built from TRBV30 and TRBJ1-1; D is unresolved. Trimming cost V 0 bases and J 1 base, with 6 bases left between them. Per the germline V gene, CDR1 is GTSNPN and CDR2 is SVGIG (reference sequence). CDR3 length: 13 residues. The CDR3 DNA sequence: TGTGCCTGGAGTGTAGCAGAGAACACTGAAGCTTTCTTT. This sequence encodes CAWSVAENTEAFF.

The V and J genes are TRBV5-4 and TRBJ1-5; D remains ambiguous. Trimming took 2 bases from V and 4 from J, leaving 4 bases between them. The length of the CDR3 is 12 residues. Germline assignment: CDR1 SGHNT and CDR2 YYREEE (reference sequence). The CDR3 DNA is TGTGCCAGCAGCTTAGGGAATCAGCCCCAGCATTTT. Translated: CASSLGNQPQHF.

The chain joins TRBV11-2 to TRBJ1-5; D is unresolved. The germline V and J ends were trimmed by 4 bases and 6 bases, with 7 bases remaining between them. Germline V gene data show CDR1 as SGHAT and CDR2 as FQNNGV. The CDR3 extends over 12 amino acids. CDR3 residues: CASSSVGQPQHF. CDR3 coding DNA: TGTGCCAGCAGCTCAGTCGGTCAGCCCCAGCATTTT. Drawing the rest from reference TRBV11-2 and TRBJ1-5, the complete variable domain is EAGVAQSPRYKIIEKRQSVAFWCNPISGHATLYWYQQILGQGPKLLIQFQNNGVVDDSQLPKDRFSAERLKGVDSTLKIQPAKLEDSAVYLCASSSVGQPQHFGDGTRLSIL.

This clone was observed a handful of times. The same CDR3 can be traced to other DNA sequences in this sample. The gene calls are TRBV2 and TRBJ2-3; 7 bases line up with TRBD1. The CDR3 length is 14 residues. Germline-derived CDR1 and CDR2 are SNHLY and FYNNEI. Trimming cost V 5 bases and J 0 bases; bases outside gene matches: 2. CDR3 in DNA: TGTGCCAGCAGTAAGACAGGGAGCACAGATACGCAGTATTTT. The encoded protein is CASSKTGSTDTQYF. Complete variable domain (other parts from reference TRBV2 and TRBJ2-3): EPEVTQTPSHQVTQMGQEVILRCVPISNHLYFYWYRQILGQKVEFLVSFYNNEISEKSEIFDDQFSVERPDGSNFTLKIRSTKLEDSAMYFCASSKTGSTDTQYFGPGTRLTVL.

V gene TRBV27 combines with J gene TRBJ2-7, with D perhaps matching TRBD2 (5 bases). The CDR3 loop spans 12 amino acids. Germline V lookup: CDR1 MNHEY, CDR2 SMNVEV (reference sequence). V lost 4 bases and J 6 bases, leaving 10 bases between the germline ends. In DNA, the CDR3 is TGTGCCAGCAGTTCAACTAGTGGCGAGCAGTACTTC. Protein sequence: CASSSTSGEQYF.

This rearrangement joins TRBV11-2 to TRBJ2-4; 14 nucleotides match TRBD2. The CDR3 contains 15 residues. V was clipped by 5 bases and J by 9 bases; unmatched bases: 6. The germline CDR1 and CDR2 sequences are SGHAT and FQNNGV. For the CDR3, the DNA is TGTGCCAGCAGCATAGGACTAGCGGGAGGCCCCATTCAGTACTTC. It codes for CASSIGLAGGPIQYF.

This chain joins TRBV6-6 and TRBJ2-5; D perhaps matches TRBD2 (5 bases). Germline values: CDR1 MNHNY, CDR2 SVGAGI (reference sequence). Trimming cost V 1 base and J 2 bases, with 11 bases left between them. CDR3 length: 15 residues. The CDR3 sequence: CASSYWTGSQETQYF. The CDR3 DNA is TGTGCCAGCAGTTACTGGACTGGCTCACAAGAGACCCAGTACTTC.

CDR3 coding DNA: TGTGCCACCAGCACTATTCGCAGTGCGGGGGCGGCAGATACGCAGTATTTT. This translates into CATSTIRSAGAADTQYF. The chain employs TRBV15 and TRBJ2-3; the D gene is possibly TRBD2 (7 bases). Trimming removed 4 bases from V and 4 bases from J, with 21 bases in between. The CDR3 extends over 17 amino acids. Germline V gene lookup returns CDR1 LNHNV and CDR2 YYDKDF (reference sequence).

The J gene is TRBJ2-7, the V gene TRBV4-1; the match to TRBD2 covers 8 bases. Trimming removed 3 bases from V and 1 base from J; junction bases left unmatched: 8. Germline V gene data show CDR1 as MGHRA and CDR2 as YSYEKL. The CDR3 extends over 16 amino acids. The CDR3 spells CASSQGHSGTSYEQYF. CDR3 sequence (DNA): TGCGCCAGCAGCCAGGGACATAGCGGGACTTCCTACGAGCAGTACTTC.

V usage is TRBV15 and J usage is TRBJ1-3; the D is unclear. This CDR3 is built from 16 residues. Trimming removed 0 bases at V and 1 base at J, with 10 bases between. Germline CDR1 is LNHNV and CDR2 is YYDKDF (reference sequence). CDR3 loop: CATSRDRGISGNTIYF. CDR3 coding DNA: TGTGCCACCAGCAGAGATCGGGGTATATCTGGAAACACCATATATTTT.

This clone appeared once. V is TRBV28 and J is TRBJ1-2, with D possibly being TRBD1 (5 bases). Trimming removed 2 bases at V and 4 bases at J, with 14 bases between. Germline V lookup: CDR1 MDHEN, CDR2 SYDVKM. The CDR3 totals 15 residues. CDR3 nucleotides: TGTGCCAGCAGTTTACAAGGGGCAAGGCCCTATGGCTACACCTTC. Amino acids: CASSLQGARPYGYTF.

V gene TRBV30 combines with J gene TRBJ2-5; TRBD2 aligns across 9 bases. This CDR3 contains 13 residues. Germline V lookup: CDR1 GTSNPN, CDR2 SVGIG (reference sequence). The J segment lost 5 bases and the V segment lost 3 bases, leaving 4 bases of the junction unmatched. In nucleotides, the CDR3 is TGTGCCTGGAGGGGACTAGCTGGGGAGACCCAGTACTTC. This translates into CAWRGLAGETQYF.

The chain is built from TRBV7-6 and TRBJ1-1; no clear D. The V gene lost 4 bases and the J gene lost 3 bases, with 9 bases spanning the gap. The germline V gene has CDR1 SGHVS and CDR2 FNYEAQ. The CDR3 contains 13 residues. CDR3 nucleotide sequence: TGTGCCAGCAGCTCCCTCACGGACACTGAAGCTTTCTTT. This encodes CASSSLTDTEAFF.

CDR3 in DNA: TGTGCCAGCAGAAAATGGGGACAGGGAGGGGACACCGGGGAGCTGTTTTTT. It translates to CASRKWGQGGDTGELFF. The chain couples TRBV2 to TRBJ2-2; 9 bases agree with TRBD1. Germline trimming cut 6 bases from V and 3 bases from J; bases unmatched to any gene: 11. There are 17 residues in the CDR3. In germline, CDR1 is SNHLY, CDR2 FYNNEI.

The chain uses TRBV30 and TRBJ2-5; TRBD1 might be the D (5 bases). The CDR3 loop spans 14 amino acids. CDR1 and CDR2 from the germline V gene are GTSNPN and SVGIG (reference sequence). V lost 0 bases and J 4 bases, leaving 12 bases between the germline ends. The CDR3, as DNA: TGTGCCTGGAGTGTAAGGATCAGGGCAGAGACCCAGTACTTC. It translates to CAWSVRIRAETQYF.

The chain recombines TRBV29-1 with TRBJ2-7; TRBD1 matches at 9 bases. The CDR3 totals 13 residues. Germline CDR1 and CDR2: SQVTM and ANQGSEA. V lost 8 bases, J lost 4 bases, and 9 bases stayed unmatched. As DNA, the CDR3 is TGCAGCTTTCTCGGGACAGGGCAGTACGAGCAGTACTTC. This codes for CSFLGTGQYEQYF.

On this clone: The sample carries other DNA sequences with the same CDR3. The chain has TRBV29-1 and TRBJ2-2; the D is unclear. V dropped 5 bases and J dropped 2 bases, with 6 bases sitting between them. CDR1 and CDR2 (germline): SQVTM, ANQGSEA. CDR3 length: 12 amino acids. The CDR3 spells CSVSPNTGELFF. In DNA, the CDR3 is TGCAGCGTTTCCCCAAACACCGGGGAGCTGTTTTTT.

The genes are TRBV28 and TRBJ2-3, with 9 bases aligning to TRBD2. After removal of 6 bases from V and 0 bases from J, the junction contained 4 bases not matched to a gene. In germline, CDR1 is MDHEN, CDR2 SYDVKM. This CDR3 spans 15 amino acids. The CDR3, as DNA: TGTGCCAGCAGCCCTACTAGCGGGAGCACAGATACGCAGTATTTT. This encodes CASSPTSGSTDTQYF.

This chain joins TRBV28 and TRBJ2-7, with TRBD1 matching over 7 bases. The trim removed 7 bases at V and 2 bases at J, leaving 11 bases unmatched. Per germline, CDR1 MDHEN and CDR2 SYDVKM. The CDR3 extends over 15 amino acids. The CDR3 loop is CASTLDRQRTYEQYF. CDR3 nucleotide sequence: TGTGCCAGCACCTTGGACAGGCAACGGACCTACGAGCAGTACTTC. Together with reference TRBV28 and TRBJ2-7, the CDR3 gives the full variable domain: DVKVTQSSRYLVKRTGEKVFLECVQDMDHENMFWYRQDPGLGLRLIYFSYDVKMKEKGDIPEGYSVSREKKERFSLILESASTNQTSMYLCASTLDRQRTYEQYFGPGTRLTVT.

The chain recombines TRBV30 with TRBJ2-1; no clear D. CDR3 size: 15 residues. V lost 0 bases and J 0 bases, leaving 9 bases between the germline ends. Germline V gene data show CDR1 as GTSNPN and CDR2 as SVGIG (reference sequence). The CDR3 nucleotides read TGTGCCTGGAGTGTACGATCGAGCTCCTACAATGAGCAGTTCTTC. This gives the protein CAWSVRSSSYNEQFF.